The 24 T cell receptor beta chains presented below share a single source sample, sequenced in a study of neurological immune-mediated disorders. TCRdb re-called the 5' RACE reads with MiXCR, one entry per CDR3 protein. The sample lists tens of thousands of distinct CDR3 sequences; 15% to 20% were seen once. The specimen was PBMCs. Every receptor here comes from a woman between 40 and 55 years old in good health.

This clonotype was detected ten times or more. The chain recombines TRBV28 with TRBJ2-2, with unresolved D. This CDR3 has 14 residues. In germline, CDR1 is MDHEN, CDR2 SYDVKM. Trimming pared 10 bases from V and 0 bases from J, leaving 12 bases between. The CDR3 DNA follows: TGTGCCACCTCTGAACTACCGAACACCGGGGAGCTGTTTTTT. It is translated as CATSELPNTGELFF.

This clonotype showed up many times. CDR3 region: CASSPEGTDTQYF. The CDR3 coding sequence is TGTGCCAGCAGCCCCGAAGGGACAGATACGCAGTATTTT. The chain carries TRBV12-3 or TRBV12-4 and TRBJ2-3; no firm D call. The CDR3 spans 13 residues. The V gene lost 6 bases and the J gene lost 3 bases, with 10 bases spanning the gap.

This clonotype was detected ten times or more. The rearrangement joins TRBV20-1 to TRBJ1-2, with a tentative D call TRBD1 (6 bases). V was clipped by 6 bases and J by 6 bases, with 17 bases between them. CDR1 DFQATT and CDR2 SNEGSKA come from the germline V gene (reference sequence). This CDR3 has 13 amino acids. CDR3 residues: CSAPGGVQDGYTF. The DNA for the CDR3 is TGCAGTGCCCCCGGGGGCGTCCAGGATGGCTACACCTTC.

In its sample, this clonotype was seen many times. The rearrangement uses TRBV7-8 and TRBJ2-1; 11 bases agree with TRBD2. Germline CDR1 and CDR2: SGHVS and FQNEAQ. Unmatched junction bases numbered 4, after V lost 3 bases and J lost 0 bases. The CDR3 totals 17 residues. This CDR3 reads CASSFPSGGTSYNEQFF. The DNA for the CDR3 is TGTGCCAGCAGCTTCCCTAGCGGGGGGACCTCCTACAATGAGCAGTTCTTC. Full variable domain (missing parts from reference TRBV7-8 and TRBJ2-1): GAGVSQSPRYKVAKRGQDVALRCDPISGHVSLFWYQQALGQGPEFLTYFQNEAQLDKSGLPSDRFFAERPEGSVSTLKIQRTQQEDSAVYLCASSFPSGGTSYNEQFFGPGTRLTVL.

The sample holds many counts of this clonotype. V is TRBV29-1 and J is TRBJ1-1; TRBD1 matches at 9 bases. Looked up from germline, CDR1 is SQVTM and CDR2 is ANQGSEA. V lost 2 bases to trimming and J lost 0 bases; unmatched junction nucleotides: 7. This CDR3 comprises 16 residues. The DNA for the CDR3 is TGCAGCGTTGAATGGGACAGGGATGCAATGAACACTGAAGCTTTCTTT. Protein product: CSVEWDRDAMNTEAFF.

There are many counts of this clonotype. This rearrangement joins TRBV20-1 to TRBJ2-1, with 14 bases fitting TRBD2. The CDR3 is made up of 17 amino acids. Germline-derived CDR1 and CDR2 are DFQATT and SNEGSKA (reference sequence). V lost 5 bases, J lost 8 bases, and 14 bases stayed unmatched. In nucleotides, the CDR3 is TGCAGTGCTCCCAGGGGGACTAGCGGGGGACTAGAGGATGAGCAGTTCTTC. Residues: CSAPRGTSGGLEDEQFF.

This clonotype was counted ten times or more. The V and J genes are TRBV20-1 and TRBJ1-1; possible D gene TRBD1, 5 bases. Trimming pared 4 bases from V and 3 bases from J, leaving 21 bases between. CDR3 length: 16 amino acids. The germline gives CDR1 DFQATT, CDR2 SNEGSKA (reference sequence). CDR3 loop: CSAILSLWGRDTEAFF. The CDR3 nucleotides read TGCAGTGCTATACTATCCTTATGGGGGAGGGACACTGAAGCTTTCTTT.

This clonotype has a count of ten or more. V is TRBV6-5 and J is TRBJ2-4, with D unclear. The germline V gene encodes CDR1 MNHEY and CDR2 SVGAGI. Deletions cut 5 bases from V and 0 bases from J, with 11 bases between. The CDR3 loop spans 15 amino acids. The CDR3 nucleotides are TGTGCCAGCAGTGCCCACACAGAAGCCAAAAACATTCAGTACTTC. It yields the protein CASSAHTEAKNIQYF.

The table lists this clonotype with many counts. The chain uses TRBV29-1 and TRBJ2-2, with unresolved D. Germline V lookup: CDR1 SQVTM, CDR2 ANQGSEA. V lost 4 bases, J lost 0 bases, and 6 bases lay in between. The CDR3 contains 13 residues. CDR3 DNA: TGCAGCGTTGTAGGAGCGAACACCGGGGAGCTGTTTTTT. This codes for CSVVGANTGELFF.

This clonotype showed up many times. The chain uses TRBV5-6 and TRBJ2-1, with a weak D call TRBD2 (5 bases). The CDR3 is 15 amino acids. Trimming cost V 2 bases and J 2 bases, with 11 bases left between them. From germline, CDR1 is SGHDT and CDR2 YYEEEE. CDR3 protein: CASSFDFSAYNEQFF. In DNA form, the CDR3 reads TGTGCCAGCAGCTTTGATTTTAGCGCCTACAATGAGCAGTTCTTC.

This clonotype was seen a few times. This sequence joins TRBV7-3 and TRBJ2-6; D is unresolved. Germline lookup yields CDR1 SGHTA and CDR2 FQGTGA. The CDR3 has 15 residues. V lost 6 bases to trimming and J lost 1 base, with 10 bases between them. This chain's CDR3 is CASSDEWSGANVLTF. CDR3 nucleotide sequence: TGTGCCAGCAGTGACGAGTGGTCTGGGGCCAACGTCCTGACTTTC.

By its share, this clonotype is medium-sized. The gene calls are TRBV10-3 and TRBJ1-1; TRBD1 might be the D (6 bases). The length of the CDR3 is 15 residues. The germline V gene has CDR1 ENHRY and CDR2 SYGVKD. The ends were cut back, 2 bases at V and 0 bases at J, with 10 bases in the middle. CDR3 protein: CAISEVGGLNTEAFF. CDR3 sequence (DNA): TGTGCCATCAGTGAGGTTGGGGGCTTGAACACTGAAGCTTTCTTT.

CDR3 in amino acids: CASSALAGENIQYF. The CDR3 bases are TGTGCCAGCAGCGCTTTAGCGGGGGAAAACATTCAGTACTTC. The J gene is TRBJ2-4, the V gene TRBV5-4, with 9 bases aligning to TRBD2. This CDR3 spans 14 amino acids. Germline CDR1 and CDR2: SGHNT and YYREEE (reference sequence). Trimming cost V 4 bases and J 5 bases; bases outside gene matches: 4.

This chain joins TRBV7-3 and TRBJ2-2, with D unclear. Germline V CDR1 and CDR2: SGHTA, FQGTGA. V gave up 2 bases and J gave up 0 bases, with 10 bases separating them. CDR3 length: 16 residues. This CDR3 is CASSLSAGSNTGELFF. CDR3 DNA: TGTGCCAGCAGCTTATCGGCCGGGTCGAACACCGGGGAGCTGTTTTTT.

This rearrangement joins TRBV11-2 to TRBJ2-1, with D possibly being TRBD1 (6 bases). CDR1 is SGHAT, CDR2 FQNNGV, per germline. There are 13 residues in the CDR3. V was trimmed by 5 bases and J by 4 bases, leaving 9 bases between them. The CDR3 region is CASSTDRYNEQFF. The CDR3 nucleotides are TGTGCCAGCAGCACAGACAGGTACAATGAGCAGTTCTTC.

The chain employs TRBV5-1 and TRBJ1-1; 9 bases agree with TRBD1. Germline V gene lookup returns CDR1 SGHRS and CDR2 YFSETQ. The CDR3 covers 14 residues. J lost 5 bases, V lost 4 bases, and 6 bases had no gene match. CDR3: CASSTGTGKTEAFF. The CDR3 bases are TGCGCCAGCAGCACCGGGACAGGGAAGACTGAAGCTTTCTTT.

This clonotype appeared many times. The rearrangement joins TRBV4-3 to TRBJ2-7, with D perhaps matching TRBD1 or TRBD2 (6 bases each). The CDR3 is made up of 17 amino acids. V gave up 4 bases and J gave up 6 bases, with 25 bases separating them. Germline V gene data show CDR1 as LGHNA and CDR2 as YSLEER. The CDR3 DNA reads as TGCGCCAGCAGCCTATGCCGTCTTCTAGGGGGGCCGGCCGAGCAGTACTTC. Its translation is CASSLCRLLGGPAEQYF.

The chain uses TRBV4-2 and TRBJ2-7, with 8 bases lining up with TRBD1. The ends lost 4 bases at V and 7 bases at J; junction bases unmatched: 12. CDR1 and CDR2 from the germline V gene are LGHNA and YNFKEQ. The CDR3 contains 15 residues. This CDR3 reads CASSPSAQGAGEQYF. The CDR3, as DNA: TGTGCCAGCAGCCCGTCGGCGCAGGGGGCGGGTGAGCAGTACTTC.

This clonotype has a count of ten or more. The chain combines TRBV28 with TRBJ2-7; 7 nucleotides agree with TRBD2. The CDR3 is made up of 16 amino acids. V was clipped by 3 bases and J by 0 bases; unmatched bases: 8. CDR1 and CDR2 (germline): MDHEN, SYDVKM. DNA of the CDR3: TGTGCCAGCAGTTTCACATTAGCGGGCCTCTCCTACGAGCAGTACTTC. This codes for CASSFTLAGLSYEQYF.

This clonotype was seen repeatedly, ten times or more. V is TRBV27 and J is TRBJ1-5; TRBD1 is a possible D gene (6 bases). V shed 7 bases and J shed 6 bases, with 10 bases lying between them. The CDR3 is 12 residues long. Germline V gives CDR1 MNHEY, CDR2 SMNVEV (reference sequence). The CDR3, as DNA: TGTGCCAGCAAACAGGGTTCTCAGCCCCAGCATTTT. Its translation is CASKQGSQPQHF.

The chain is built from TRBV30 and TRBJ1-2; no firm D call. The CDR3 spans 12 residues. Trimming stripped 2 bases from V and 8 bases from J, with 12 bases between. CDR1 and CDR2 (germline): GTSNPN, SVGIG (reference sequence). The CDR3 sequence: CAWSSRTWGYTF. CDR3 sequence (DNA): TGTGCCTGGAGTTCCCGGACTTGGGGCTACACCTTC.

The genes are TRBV29-1 and TRBJ1-1, with a possible D match to TRBD1 (5 bases). Deletions cut 4 bases from V and 5 bases from J, with 17 bases between. The germline V gene has CDR1 SQVTM and CDR2 ANQGSEA. There are 14 residues in the CDR3. The CDR3 spells CSVVLRGGNTEAFF. CDR3 DNA: TGCAGCGTTGTTCTTCGGGGCGGGAATACTGAAGCTTTCTTT. Full variable domain (remainder filled in from reference TRBV29-1 and TRBJ1-1): SAVISQKPSRDICQRGTSLTIQCQVDSQVTMMFWYRQQPGQSLTLIATANQGSEATYESGFVIDKFPISRPNLTFSTLTVSNMSPEDSSIYLCSVVLRGGNTEAFFGQGTRLTVV.

The chain employs TRBV2 and TRBJ1-3; maybe TRBD1 (6 bases). The CDR3 runs to 15 residues. Trimming cost V 4 bases and J 4 bases, with 14 bases left between them. The germline CDR1 and CDR2 sequences are SNHLY and FYNNEI. The CDR3 region is CASSVDSSGGNTIYF. The CDR3 nucleotides are TGTGCCAGCAGTGTGGACAGTTCTGGCGGAAACACCATATATTTT.

The rearrangement joins TRBV14 to TRBJ1-2, with a weak D call TRBD1 (5 bases). The V end lost 4 bases, the J end lost 2 bases, and 11 bases lay between the germline ends. This CDR3 is 14 amino acids long. The germline V gene encodes CDR1 SGHDN and CDR2 FVKESK. CDR3 in amino acids: CASSPGRPNYGYTF. The DNA of the CDR3 is TGTGCCAGCAGCCCGGGACGCCCGAACTATGGCTACACCTTC.